Shown below are 27 T cell receptor beta chains from a single sample sequenced in a study of CXCR3-negative and CXCR3-positive naive CD8 T cells (dated by TCRdb to the late 2010s). Findings and caveats that apply to the study as a whole: Compared with CXCR3-negative naive cells, CXCR3-positive naive cells had TRB CDR3s with higher hydrophobicity (lower Kidera factor 4), lower energy, and higher strength and volume indices.

These receptors' targets are unknown. Sequenced using a NextSeq 550. The Human TCR Profiling Kit (MiLaboratory) was used to prepare UMI-labeled 5' RACE TRB cDNA libraries. With the reads reprocessed by TCRdb, a single entry stands for each CDR3 protein sequence and no DNA is reported. The sample's own table lists over 55,000 distinct CDR3 sequences. The top ten hold 4% to 5.5% of the sample. Sequenced sample: naive CXCR3+ CD8+ T cells from blood. The sample's cell subset or site label, in plain terms: CD45RO-CCR7+CD27+CD95- naive CD8+ T cells expressing CXCR3 (TNR3+). The receptor set was obtained from a human donor in good health. Some clones in this sample may be carry-over from other donors' samples.

The chain couples TRBV27 to TRBJ2-5. The germline CDR1 and CDR2 sequences are MNHEY and SMNVEV (reference sequence). The CDR3 sequence is 13 residues long. The CDR3 reads CASSLWDQETQYF.

The chain employs TRBV27 and TRBJ2-1; absent DNA, TCRdb's TRBD1 call cannot be checked. Germline CDR1 reads MNHEY; CDR2 reads SMNVEV (reference sequence). This CDR3 is 11 amino acids long. CDR3 sequence: CASLQGGEQFF.

The rearrangement links TRBV29-1 to TRBJ1-2; TCRdb outputs TRBD1, but without DNA this stays unchecked. The germline CDR1 and CDR2 sequences are SQVTM and ANQGSEA. This CDR3 region has 12 residues. This CDR3 reads CSVYGQDYGYTF.

V and J are TRBV5-5 and TRBJ2-1; as DNA is missing, the TRBD1 call by TCRdb cannot be tested. The CDR3 consists of 15 residues. The germline V gene has CDR1 SGHKS and CDR2 YYEKEE (reference sequence). The CDR3 protein is CASSLVEGAVNEQFF.

The gene calls are TRBV7-9 and TRBJ2-2; TCRdb outputs TRBD2, but without DNA this stays unchecked. Looked up from germline, CDR1 is SEHNR and CDR2 is FQNEAQ (reference sequence). The CDR3 has 18 residues. CDR3 residues: CASSVTSGGTANTGELFF.

The chain combines TRBV7-2 with TRBJ1-6; TCRdb reports TRBD1, a call that lacks DNA to check it against. The CDR3 length is 15 residues. Germline CDR1 reads SGHTA; CDR2 reads FQGNSA. The CDR3 is CASTLPWDLNSPLHF.

The rearrangement links TRBV20-1 to TRBJ2-7. The CDR3 totals 13 residues. The germline CDR1 and CDR2 sequences are DFQATT and SNEGSKA (reference sequence). The CDR3 region is CSARAWSSYEQYF.

The V gene is TRBV28, the J gene TRBJ2-1. Germline lookup yields CDR1 MDHEN and CDR2 SYDVKM. This CDR3 comprises 12 residues. CDR3: CASFRSVDEQFF.

The rearrangement uses TRBV7-9 and TRBJ2-3; TCRdb's assignment of TRBD2 cannot be checked, as there is no DNA. The CDR3 is made up of 14 amino acids. In germline, CDR1 is SEHNR, CDR2 FQNEAQ (reference sequence). CDR3 in amino acids: CATGTSGTTDTQYF.

The rearrangement uses TRBV29-1 and TRBJ1-2. Germline V gene sequence: CDR1 SQVTM, CDR2 ANQGSEA. The CDR3 consists of 11 residues. CDR3 protein: CSVAGEAGYTF.

V usage is TRBV12-5 and J usage is TRBJ2-1. CDR1 LGHNT and CDR2 FRNRAP come from the germline V gene. There are 13 residues in the CDR3. The CDR3 loop is CASGHGVINEQFF.

The CDR3 sequence is CASSLADRGNIQYF. The chain has TRBV7-6 and TRBJ2-4; TCRdb selects TRBD1, and the lack of DNA leaves this call unchecked. The CDR3 is made up of 14 amino acids. Looked up from germline, CDR1 is SGHVS and CDR2 is FNYEAQ.

The chain joins TRBV12-5 to TRBJ2-3. Germline V gene lookup returns CDR1 LGHNT and CDR2 FRNRAP. CDR3 size: 16 residues. CDR3 region: CASGLVPTLYTDTQYF.

The genes are TRBV5-6 and TRBJ2-3; as DNA is missing, the TRBD2 call by TCRdb cannot be tested. Germline CDR1 reads SGHDT; CDR2 reads YYEEEE. This CDR3 contains 14 residues. The CDR3 sequence is CASSLGLGADTQYF. The full variable domain, its missing parts supplied by reference TRBV5-6 and TRBJ2-3, is DAGVTQSPTHLIKTRGQQVTLRCSPKSGHDTVSWYQQALGQGPQFIFQYYEEEERQRGNFPDRFSGHQFPNYSSELNVNALLLGDSALYLCASSLGLGADTQYFGPGTRLTVL.

The gene calls are TRBV6-2 or TRBV6-3 and TRBJ1-1. Germline CDR1 reads MNHEY; CDR2 reads SVGEGT. The CDR3 consists of 12 residues. The CDR3 loop is CASSYTPTEAFF.

The chain uses TRBV7-2 and TRBJ2-7; with no DNA, the TCRdb D assignment of TRBD1 cannot be verified. CDR1 and CDR2 from the germline V gene are SGHTA and FQGNSA. The CDR3 contains 17 residues. CDR3 amino acids: CASSLVALTEEAYEQYF. Full variable domain (rest looked up from reference TRBV7-2 and TRBJ2-7): GAGVSQSPSNKVTEKGKDVELRCDPISGHTALYWYRQSLGQGLEFLIYFQGNSAPDKSGLPSDRFSAERTGGSVSTLTIQRTQQEDSAVYLCASSLVALTEEAYEQYFGPGTRLTVT.

The CDR3 protein is CASSFRVPSSYNEQFF. The chain carries TRBV28 and TRBJ2-1. This CDR3 comprises 16 residues. Germline CDR1 is MDHEN and CDR2 is SYDVKM.

The chain is built from TRBV6-2 or TRBV6-3 and TRBJ2-7. The CDR3 runs to 12 residues. Germline V gives CDR1 MNHEY, CDR2 SVGEGT. This CDR3 reads CASSSTSYEQYF.

CDR3 protein: CASSRAQGAYEQYF. The chain couples TRBV4-1 to TRBJ2-7; the TRBD1 assignment by TCRdb is unverifiable without DNA. CDR3 size: 14 residues. Germline lookup yields CDR1 MGHRA and CDR2 YSYEKL.

The chain uses TRBV7-8 and TRBJ1-1; the TCRdb call, TRBD1, lacks DNA for checking. Germline CDR1 and CDR2: SGHVS and FQNEAQ. The CDR3 sequence is 15 residues long. CDR3 in amino acids: CASSLAPRGAAEAFF.

The chain has TRBV2 and TRBJ2-7. The germline gives CDR1 SNHLY, CDR2 FYNNEI. The CDR3 runs to 13 residues. This CDR3 is CASSDTFSYEQYF.

The genes are TRBV20-1 and TRBJ2-7; TCRdb proposes TRBD1, but this gene call is untestable without DNA. The CDR3 is made up of 13 amino acids. Germline values: CDR1 DFQATT, CDR2 SNEGSKA (reference sequence). CDR3 loop: CSAIRDSTYEQYF.

This chain uses TRBV3-1 with TRBJ2-1; no DNA is available, so the TRBD2 call from TCRdb remains unchecked. CDR3 length: 15 residues. The germline V gene has CDR1 LGHDT and CDR2 YNNKEL (reference sequence). Here the CDR3 reads CASSHGLASYNEQFF.

The chain employs TRBV4-2 and TRBJ2-7; TCRdb lists TRBD1, though no DNA is available to test this call. Germline lookup yields CDR1 LGHNA and CDR2 YNFKEQ. The CDR3 totals 17 residues. This CDR3 reads CASSQAGQGAGVYEQYF.

This chain uses TRBV12-3 or TRBV12-4 with TRBJ2-2; TCRdb proposes TRBD1, but this gene call is untestable without DNA. The CDR3 consists of 15 residues. The CDR3 here is CASSLGGQNTGELFF.

The chain combines TRBV29-1 with TRBJ2-1. Germline V gives CDR1 SQVTM, CDR2 ANQGSEA. This CDR3 has 14 amino acids. CDR3 residues: CSVHRDNSYNEQFF.

V gene TRBV20-1 combines with J gene TRBJ2-7. The CDR3 length is 14 residues. The germline gives CDR1 DFQATT, CDR2 SNEGSKA (reference sequence). This CDR3 reads CSASKGGSSYEQYF.